Given below is one TCR beta chain in context. The entry originates in a study of shared clonotypes between healthy human individuals. CDR3 length equals 17 residues. Germline CDR1 reads SGHAT; CDR2 reads FQNNGV. The V gene end was trimmed by 5 bases and the J gene end by 8 bases; junction bases not matched to a gene: 17. The table came from immunoSEQ multiplex PCR; TCRdb's copy has only in-frame clones and leaves some out. Here the sample spans roughly 700,000 clones, less than 85% being singletons. Sequenced input: memory CD4+ T cells sorted from blood. The subset: CD45RA-negative fraction. The receptor comes from a woman aged 25 to 39 in good health. The chain uses TRBV11-2 and TRBJ2-1; TRBD2 aligns across 8 bases. For the CDR3, the DNA is TGTGCCAGCAGCCTAACTATCAGCGGGAGCCATCCCGATGAGCAGTTCTTC. This sequence encodes CASSLTISGSHPDEQFF. Combining the CDR3 with reference TRBV11-2 and TRBJ2-1 gives the whole variable domain EAGVAQSPRYKIIEKRQSVAFWCNPISGHATLYWYQQILGQGPKLLIQFQNNGVVDDSQLPKDRFSAERLKGVDSTLKIQPAKLEDSAVYLCASSLTISGSHPDEQFFGPGTRLTVL.